A single TCR beta chain is shown here with its context. Its target is not known. The template was RNA from unsorted bulk tissue. Chemotherapy-naive patients with new lung cancer underwent thoracic surgery in China, August–late 2014. This entry belongs to a study of tumor and adjacent non-tumor tissue in lung cancer. Study summary: There were 11 to 13 adenocarcinoma, a couple of squamous cell carcinoma and 1 small cell lung cancer cases. General study results and limits: TCR diversity was significantly greater in tumor than normal lung tissue. Tumor repertoires had a smaller top 100 clone share than normal lung.

The length of the CDR3 is 17 residues. CDR1 and CDR2 (germline): GTSNPN, SVGIG (reference sequence). Three rounds of nested PCR, following a modified ARM-PCR protocol, produced the TCRbeta library. Via MiXCR, TCRdb re-called the multiplex PCR reads, giving one row per CDR3 protein. The table records 200,000 or so distinct CDR3 sequences, roughly 70% of them present only once. The chain carries TRBV30 and TRBJ2-6; 10 bases are a match to TRBD2. This receptor was obtained from a man between 60 and 75 years old with non-small cell lung cancer. The sample taken for sequencing was lung tumor tissue. The CDR3 region is CSWSGRTSGRGANVLTF. In DNA, the CDR3 is TGTAGCTGGAGTGGCCGGACTAGCGGACGGGGGGCCAACGTCCTGACTTTC. The full variable domain, completed using reference TRBV30 and TRBJ2-6, is SQTIHQWPATLVQPVGSPLSLECTVEGTSNPNLYWYRQAAGRGLQLLFYSVGIGQISSEVPQNLSASRPQDRQFILSSKKLLLSDSGFYLCSWSGRTSGRGANVLTFGAGSRLTVL.